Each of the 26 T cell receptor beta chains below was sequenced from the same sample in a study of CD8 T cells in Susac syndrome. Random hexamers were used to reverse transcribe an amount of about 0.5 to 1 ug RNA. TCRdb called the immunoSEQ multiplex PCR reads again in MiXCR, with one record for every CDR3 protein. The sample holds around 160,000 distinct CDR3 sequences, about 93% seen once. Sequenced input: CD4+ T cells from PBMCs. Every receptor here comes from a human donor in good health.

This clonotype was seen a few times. The CDR3 loop is CSARRGNYGYTF. The DNA of the CDR3 is TGCAGTGCTAGGCGGGGCAACTATGGCTACACCTTC. V and J are TRBV20-1 and TRBJ1-2; possibly TRBD1 for D (5 bases). The germline V gene has CDR1 DFQATT and CDR2 SNEGSKA (reference sequence). The V end was cut by 3 bases, the J end by 2 bases, with 7 bases between. The CDR3 has 12 amino acids.

CDR3 in DNA: TGCAGTGCTCCACAGGGGGCTAGAGCAGATACGCAGTATTTT. Protein: CSAPQGARADTQYF. The chain uses TRBV20-1 and TRBJ2-3; 9 bases agree with TRBD1. The trim removed 5 bases at V and 4 bases at J, leaving 7 bases unmatched. This CDR3 comprises 14 residues. CDR1 and CDR2 from the germline V gene are DFQATT and SNEGSKA (reference sequence).

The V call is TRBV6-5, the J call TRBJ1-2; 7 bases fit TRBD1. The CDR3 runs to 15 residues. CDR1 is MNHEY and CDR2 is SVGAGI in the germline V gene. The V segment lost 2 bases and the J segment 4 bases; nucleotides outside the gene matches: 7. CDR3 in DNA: TGTGCCAGCAGTTACGTGGACAGGCAGCTCTATGGCTACACCTTC. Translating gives CASSYVDRQLYGYTF.

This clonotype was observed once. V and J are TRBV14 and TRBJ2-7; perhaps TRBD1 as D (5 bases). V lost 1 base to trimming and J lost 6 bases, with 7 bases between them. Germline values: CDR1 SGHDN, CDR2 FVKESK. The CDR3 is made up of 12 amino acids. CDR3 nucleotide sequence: TGTGCCAGCAGCCAAGCAGGGCCCGAGCAGTACTTC. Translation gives CASSQAGPEQYF.

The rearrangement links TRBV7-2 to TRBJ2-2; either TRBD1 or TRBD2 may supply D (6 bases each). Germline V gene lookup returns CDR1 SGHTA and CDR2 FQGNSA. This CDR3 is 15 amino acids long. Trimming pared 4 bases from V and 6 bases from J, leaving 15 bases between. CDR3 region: CASSYLPGAAGELFF. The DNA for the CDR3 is TGTGCCAGCAGCTACCTTCCGGGGGCGGCCGGGGAGCTGTTTTTT.

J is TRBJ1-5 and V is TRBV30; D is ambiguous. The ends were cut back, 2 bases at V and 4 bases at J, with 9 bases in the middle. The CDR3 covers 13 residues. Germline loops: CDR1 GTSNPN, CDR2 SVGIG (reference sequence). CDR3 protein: CAWSPWQNQPQHF. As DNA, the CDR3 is TGTGCCTGGAGTCCCTGGCAGAATCAGCCCCAGCATTTT. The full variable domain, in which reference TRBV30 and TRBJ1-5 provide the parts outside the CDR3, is SQTIHQWPATLVQPVGSPLSLECTVEGTSNPNLYWYRQAAGRGLQLLFYSVGIGQISSEVPQNLSASRPQDRQFILSSKKLLLSDSGFYLCAWSPWQNQPQHFGDGTRLSIL.

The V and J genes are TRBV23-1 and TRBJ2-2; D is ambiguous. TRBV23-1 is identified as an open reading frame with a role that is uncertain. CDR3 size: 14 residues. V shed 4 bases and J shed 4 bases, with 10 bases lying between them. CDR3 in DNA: TGCGCCAGCAGTCTGAAGGGTTTCACCGGGGAGCTGTTTTTT. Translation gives CASSLKGFTGELFF.

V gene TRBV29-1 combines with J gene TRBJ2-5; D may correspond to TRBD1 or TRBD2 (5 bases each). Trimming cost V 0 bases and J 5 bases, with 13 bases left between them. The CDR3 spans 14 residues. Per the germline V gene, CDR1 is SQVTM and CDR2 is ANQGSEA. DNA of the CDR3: TGCAGCGTTGAAGAGGCGGGCAGGGAGGAGACCCAGTACTTC. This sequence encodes CSVEEAGREETQYF.

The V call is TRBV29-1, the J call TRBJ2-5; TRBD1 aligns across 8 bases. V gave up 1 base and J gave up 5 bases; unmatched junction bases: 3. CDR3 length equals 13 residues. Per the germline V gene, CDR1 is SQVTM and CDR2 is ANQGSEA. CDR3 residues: CSVEGTGRETQYF. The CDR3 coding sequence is TGCAGCGTTGAAGGGACAGGGCGCGAGACCCAGTACTTC.

CDR3 region: CSASRDRAKNIQYF. The CDR3 DNA follows: TGCAGTGCCTCCAGGGACAGAGCCAAAAACATTCAGTACTTC. The chain couples TRBV20-1 to TRBJ2-4, with 7 bases matching TRBD1. Losses at the gene ends were 6 bases for V and 0 bases for J; bases not matched to a gene: 5. Per the germline V gene, CDR1 is DFQATT and CDR2 is SNEGSKA (reference sequence). The CDR3 has 14 amino acids.

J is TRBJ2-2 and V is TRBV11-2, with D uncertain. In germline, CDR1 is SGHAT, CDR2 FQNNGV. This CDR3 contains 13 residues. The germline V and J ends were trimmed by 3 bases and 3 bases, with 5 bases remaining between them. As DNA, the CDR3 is TGTGCCAGCAGCTTGGTGGACACCGGGGAGCTGTTTTTT. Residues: CASSLVDTGELFF.

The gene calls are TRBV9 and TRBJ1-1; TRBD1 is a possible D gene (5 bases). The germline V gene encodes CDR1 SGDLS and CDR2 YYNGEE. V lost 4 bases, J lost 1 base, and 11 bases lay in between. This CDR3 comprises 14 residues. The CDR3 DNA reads TGTGCCAGCAGCCCGGGACGTCCGAACACTGAAGCTTTCTTT. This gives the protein CASSPGRPNTEAFF.

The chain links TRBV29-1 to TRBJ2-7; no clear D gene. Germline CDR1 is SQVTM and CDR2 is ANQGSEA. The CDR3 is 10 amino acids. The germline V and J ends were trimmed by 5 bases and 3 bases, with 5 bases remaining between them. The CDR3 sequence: CSVFDYEQYF. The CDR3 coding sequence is TGCAGCGTTTTTGACTACGAGCAGTACTTC.

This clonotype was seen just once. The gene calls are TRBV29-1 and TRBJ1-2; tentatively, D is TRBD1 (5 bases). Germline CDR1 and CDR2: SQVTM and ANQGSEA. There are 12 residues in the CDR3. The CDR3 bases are TGCAGGGCCGGGACCCCCGCCGAAGGCTACACCTTC. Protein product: CRAGTPAEGYTF.

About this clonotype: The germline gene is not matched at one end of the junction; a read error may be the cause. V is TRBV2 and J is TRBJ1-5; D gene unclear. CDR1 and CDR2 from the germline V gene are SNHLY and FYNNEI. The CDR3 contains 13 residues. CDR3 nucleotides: TGTGCCACCAGTTGGGGAAGCAATCAGCCCCAGCATTTT. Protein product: CATSWGSNQPQHF.

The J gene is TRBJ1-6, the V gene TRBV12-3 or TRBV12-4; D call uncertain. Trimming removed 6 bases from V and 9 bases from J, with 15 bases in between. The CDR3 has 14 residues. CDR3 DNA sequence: TGTGCCAGCAGGCGCCCGGGGTCAGGTTCACCCCTCCACTTT. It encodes CASRRPGSGSPLHF.

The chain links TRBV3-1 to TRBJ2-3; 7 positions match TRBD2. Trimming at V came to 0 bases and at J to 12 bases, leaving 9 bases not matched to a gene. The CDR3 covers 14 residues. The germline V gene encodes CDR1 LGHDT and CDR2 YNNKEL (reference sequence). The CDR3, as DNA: TGTGCCAGCAGCCAAGAAAGAGGCCTAGCGGTTCAGTATTTT. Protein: CASSQERGLAVQYF.

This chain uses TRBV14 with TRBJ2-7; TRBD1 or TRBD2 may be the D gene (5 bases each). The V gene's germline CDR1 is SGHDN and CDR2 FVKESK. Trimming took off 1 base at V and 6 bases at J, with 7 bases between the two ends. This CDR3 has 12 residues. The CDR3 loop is CASSQAGGEQYF. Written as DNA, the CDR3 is TGTGCCAGCAGCCAAGCTGGGGGCGAGCAGTACTTC.

The DNA of the CDR3 is TGTGCCAGCAGCCAACGGTCCTACAATGAGCAGTTCTTC. Protein sequence: CASSQRSYNEQFF. This chain uses TRBV3-1 with TRBJ2-1; the D is unclear. Germline V gene sequence: CDR1 LGHDT, CDR2 YNNKEL (reference sequence). CDR3 length: 13 amino acids. The ends were cut back, 2 bases at V and 1 base at J, with 3 bases in the middle.

The DNA of the CDR3 is TGTGCCAGCAGCTTTGACATGAACACTGAAGCTTTCTTT. Its translation: CASSFDMNTEAFF. This chain joins TRBV7-9 and TRBJ1-1; no definite D call. The CDR3 has 13 residues. With 3 bases removed from V and 0 bases from J, the gap between germline ends came to 5 bases. CDR1 is SEHNR, CDR2 FQNEAQ, per germline (reference sequence).

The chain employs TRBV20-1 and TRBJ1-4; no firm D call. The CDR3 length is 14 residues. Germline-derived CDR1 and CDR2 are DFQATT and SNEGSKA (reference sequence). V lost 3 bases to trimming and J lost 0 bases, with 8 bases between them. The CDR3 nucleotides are TGCAGTGCTAGGGAAATCACAACTAATGAAAAACTGTTTTTT. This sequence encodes CSAREITTNEKLFF.

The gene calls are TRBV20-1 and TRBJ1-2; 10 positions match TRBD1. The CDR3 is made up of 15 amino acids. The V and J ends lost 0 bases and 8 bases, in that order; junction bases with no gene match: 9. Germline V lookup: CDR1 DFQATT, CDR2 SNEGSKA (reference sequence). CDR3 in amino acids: CSAREMGQGSPGYTF. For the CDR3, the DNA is TGCAGTGCTAGAGAGATGGGACAGGGGAGCCCAGGCTACACCTTC.

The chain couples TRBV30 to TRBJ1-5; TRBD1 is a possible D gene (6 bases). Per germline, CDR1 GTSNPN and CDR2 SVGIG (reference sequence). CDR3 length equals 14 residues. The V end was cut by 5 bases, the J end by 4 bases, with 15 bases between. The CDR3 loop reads CAWGGPGQNQPQHF. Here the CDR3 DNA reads TGTGCCTGGGGGGGCCCAGGTCAGAATCAGCCCCAGCATTTT.

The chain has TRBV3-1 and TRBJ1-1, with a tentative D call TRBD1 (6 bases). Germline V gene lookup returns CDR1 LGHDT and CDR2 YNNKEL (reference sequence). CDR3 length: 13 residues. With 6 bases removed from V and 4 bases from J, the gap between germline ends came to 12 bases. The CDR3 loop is CASSSVGGTEAFF. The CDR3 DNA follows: TGTGCCAGCAGTTCCGTAGGGGGCACTGAAGCTTTCTTT.

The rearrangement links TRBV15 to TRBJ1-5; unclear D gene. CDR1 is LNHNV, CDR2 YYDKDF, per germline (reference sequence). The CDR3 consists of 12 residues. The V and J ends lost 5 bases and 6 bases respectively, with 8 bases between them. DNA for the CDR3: TGTGCCACCAGCCGTGCGGGTCAGCCCCAGCATTTT. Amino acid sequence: CATSRAGQPQHF.

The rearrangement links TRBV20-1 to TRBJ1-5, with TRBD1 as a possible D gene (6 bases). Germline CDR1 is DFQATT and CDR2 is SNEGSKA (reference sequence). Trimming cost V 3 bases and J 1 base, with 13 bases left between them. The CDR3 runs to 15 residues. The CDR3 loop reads CSASRGKKSNQPQHF. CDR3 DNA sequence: TGCAGTGCTAGTAGGGGGAAGAAAAGCAATCAGCCCCAGCATTTT.